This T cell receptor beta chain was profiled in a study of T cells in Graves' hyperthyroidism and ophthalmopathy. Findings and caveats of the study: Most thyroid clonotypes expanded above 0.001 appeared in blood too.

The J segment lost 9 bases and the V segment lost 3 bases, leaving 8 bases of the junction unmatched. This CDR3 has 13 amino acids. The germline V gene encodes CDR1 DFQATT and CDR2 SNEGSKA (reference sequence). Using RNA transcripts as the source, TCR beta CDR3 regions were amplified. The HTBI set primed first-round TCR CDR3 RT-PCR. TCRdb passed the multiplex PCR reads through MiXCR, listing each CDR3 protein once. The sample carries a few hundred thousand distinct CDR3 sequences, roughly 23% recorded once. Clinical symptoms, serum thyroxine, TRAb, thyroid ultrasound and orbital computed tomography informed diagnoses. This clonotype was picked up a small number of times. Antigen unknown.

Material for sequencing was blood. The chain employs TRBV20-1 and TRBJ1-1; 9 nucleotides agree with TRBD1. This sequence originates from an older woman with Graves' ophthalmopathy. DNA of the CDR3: TGCAGTGCTAGGTGGACAGGGGATCGGCAAGCTTTCTTT. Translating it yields CSARWTGDRQAFF.